These 17 T cell receptor beta chains were sequenced from one sample in a study of early T cells in non-severe SARS-CoV-2 infection. TCRdb independently ran MiXCR on the 5' RACE reads; one entry per CDR3 protein. The data hold 45,000 to 70,000 distinct CDR3 sequences, with about 6.2% observed a single time. The specimen sequenced was whole blood. Source of these receptors: an adult who was a healthcare worker with PCR-confirmed SARS-CoV-2 infection or an uninfected control (not recorded which).

The chain recombines TRBV18 with TRBJ2-3; no definite D call. This CDR3 region has 14 residues. Germline-derived CDR1 and CDR2 are KGHSH and LQKENI. Trimming stripped 5 bases from V and 5 bases from J, with 14 bases between. The CDR3 here is CASSSQKTGDTQYF. The CDR3 DNA reads as TGTGCCAGCTCATCCCAAAAGACCGGAGATACGCAGTATTTT.

This clonotype was detected a few times. A read error may account for a junction end that differs from germline. This chain uses TRBV2 with TRBJ2-3; TRBD2 matches 7 bases. The germline V gene encodes CDR1 SNHLY and CDR2 FYNNEI. The CDR3 sequence is 13 residues long. The CDR3, as DNA: TGTGTCAGCGGGGACTTCTTCACAGATACGCAGTATTTT. This codes for CVSGDFFTDTQYF.

The table lists this clonotype with a few counts. The gene calls are TRBV6-6 and TRBJ2-7; 12 nucleotides align to TRBD2. The CDR3 has 14 amino acids. V trimming: 5 bases; J trimming: 3 bases; junction bases outside the gene matches: 2. CDR1 MNHNY and CDR2 SVGAGI come from the germline V gene (reference sequence). Written as DNA, the CDR3 is TGTGCCAGCAGTCAGACTAGCGGGGGCTACGAGCAGTACTTC. Translating it yields CASSQTSGGYEQYF.

This clonotype was seen many times. The V and J genes are TRBV6-6 and TRBJ1-5; 8 positions match TRBD1. With 5 bases clipped from V and 7 bases from J, the junction kept 13 bases outside the gene matches. Germline V gives CDR1 MNHNY, CDR2 SVGAGI (reference sequence). This CDR3 comprises 16 residues. The CDR3 spells CASSTQTGGRSQPQHF. In DNA form, the CDR3 reads TGTGCCAGCAGTACCCAAACAGGGGGAAGGAGCCAGCCCCAGCATTTT.

This clonotype came up many times. This rearrangement joins TRBV6-5 to TRBJ2-7, with 10 bases identical to TRBD2. V shed 2 bases and J 6 bases; nucleotides not matched to a gene: 10. Germline CDR1 is MNHEY and CDR2 is SVGAGI. The CDR3 has 16 residues. CDR3 DNA: TGTGCCAGCAGTTACAGGACTAGCGGAGGGGTAGGCGAGCAGTACTTC. Translated: CASSYRTSGGVGEQYF.

This clonotype was detected a few times. The chain joins TRBV11-2 to TRBJ2-3, with TRBD2 matching over 13 bases. V shed 6 bases and J 4 bases; nucleotides not matched to a gene: 7. The CDR3 has 16 residues. From germline, CDR1 is SGHAT and CDR2 FQNNGV. The chain's CDR3 is CASSFWTSGGSDTQYF. CDR3 nucleotides: TGTGCCAGCAGTTTCTGGACTAGCGGGGGTTCAGATACGCAGTATTTT.

In this sample, this clonotype turned up many times. The chain combines TRBV20-1 with TRBJ2-1; maybe TRBD1 (6 bases). Germline values: CDR1 DFQATT, CDR2 SNEGSKA (reference sequence). The CDR3 contains 16 residues. Deletions cut 0 bases from V and 6 bases from J, with 18 bases between. This chain's CDR3 is CSARDRAGALGNEQFF. The CDR3, as DNA: TGCAGTGCTAGAGATCGGGCAGGGGCATTGGGCAATGAGCAGTTCTTC.

About this clonotype itself: This may stem from a read error, because a much larger clone lies one nucleotide away. The chain combines TRBV29-1 with TRBJ2-4, with D possibly being TRBD1 or TRBD2 (5 bases each). This CDR3 spans 14 amino acids. CDR1 SQVTM and CDR2 ANQGSEA come from the germline V gene. The chain's CDR3 is CSVRQTLAENIQYF. CDR3 nucleotides: TGCAGCGTTCGACAGACCCTAGCCGAAAACATTCAGTACTTC.

This clonotype was seen many times. V and J are TRBV20-1 and TRBJ2-3; the D gene is possibly TRBD2 (7 bases). The CDR3 has 14 residues. The V and J ends lost 3 bases and 4 bases respectively, with 14 bases between them. The V gene's germline CDR1 is DFQATT and CDR2 SNEGSKA (reference sequence). As DNA, the CDR3 is TGCAGTGCTAGGAAGGGGGGGGCCCCAGATACGCAGTATTTT. It yields the protein CSARKGGAPDTQYF.

This clonotype was counted ten times or more. The chain carries TRBV10-2 and TRBJ2-1, with D maybe TRBD2 (5 bases). Germline CDR1 WSHSY, CDR2 SAAADI. There are 15 residues in the CDR3. The V gene lost 6 bases and the J gene lost 0 bases, with 12 bases spanning the gap. DNA for the CDR3: TGCGCCAGCAGAAATATGGGGAGCTCCTACAATGAGCAGTTCTTC. The encoded protein is CASRNMGSSYNEQFF.

The chain has TRBV7-2 and TRBJ2-3, with D perhaps matching TRBD2 (5 bases). Trimming removed 5 bases at V and 5 bases at J, with 14 bases between. Germline CDR1 and CDR2: SGHTA and FQGNSA. This CDR3 is 14 amino acids long. The CDR3 nucleotides are TGTGCCAGCAGCCCAAGGCGCGGGCTAGATACGCAGTATTTT. Translation: CASSPRRGLDTQYF.

This clonotype was picked up a small number of times. This sequence joins TRBV14 and TRBJ1-1; D gene ambiguous. V dropped 0 bases and J dropped 5 bases, with 13 bases sitting between them. Per the germline V gene, CDR1 is SGHDN and CDR2 is FVKESK. CDR3 length equals 15 residues. CDR3 DNA: TGTGCCAGCAGCCAAGATCGAATTGGAGGGACTGAAGCTTTCTTT. This sequence encodes CASSQDRIGGTEAFF.

This clonotype was detected ten times or more. J is TRBJ2-7 and V is TRBV3-2. TRBV3-2 is a known pseudogene. There are 12 residues in the CDR3. CDR3 nucleotide sequence: TGTGCCAGCAGCCCTTTCTCCTACGAGCAGTACTTC. Translation gives CASSPFSYEQYF.

For this clonotype: This may arise from a read error, as a much more abundant clone is one base away. The chain employs TRBV4-3 and TRBJ1-6; the match to TRBD1 covers 9 bases. Germline V gene sequence: CDR1 LGHNA, CDR2 YSLEER. The CDR3 sequence is 16 residues long. The CDR3 sequence: CARSQVGDRGDSALHF. The CDR3 DNA reads as TGCGCCAGAAGCCAAGTTGGAGACAGGGGGGATTCAGCCCTCCACTTT.

This clonotype was recorded at least ten times. J is TRBJ2-1 and V is TRBV6-5; D might be TRBD2 (6 bases). V was shortened by 5 bases and J by 6 bases, with 20 bases between the two germline ends. From germline, CDR1 is MNHEY and CDR2 SVGAGI. This CDR3 spans 16 amino acids. CDR3 protein: CASSPRRGSSGNEQFF. CDR3 nucleotide sequence: TGTGCCAGCAGTCCTCGGCGGGGATCGAGCGGCAATGAGCAGTTCTTC.

V gene TRBV9 combines with J gene TRBJ1-1; no clear D gene. Germline CDR1 SGDLS, CDR2 YYNGEE. Trimming shortened V by 3 bases and J by 1 base, and 7 bases separated the two germline ends. The CDR3 spans 13 residues. In DNA, the CDR3 is TGTGCCAGCAGCGAGACGGGGAACACTGAAGCTTTCTTT. As protein: CASSETGNTEAFF.

This clonotype was recorded a few times. The chain joins TRBV12-3 or TRBV12-4 to TRBJ1-3, with unresolved D. Trimming cost V 2 bases and J 0 bases, with 5 bases left between them. This CDR3 comprises 14 residues. CDR3 bases: TGTGCCAGCAGTTTATTCAACTCTGGAAACACCATATATTTT. It encodes CASSLFNSGNTIYF.